This T cell receptor (beta chain) originates from a study of T cells in Graves' hyperthyroidism and ophthalmopathy (dated 2019 in TCRdb). Regarding the complete study: Peripheral blood samples were taken at the time of initial diagnosis, prior to any treatment. To identify distinguishing TCR V-J signatures, a discovery cohort of 95 to 100 patients was used, comprising 43 with Graves' ophthalmopathy and approximately 58 with stable Graves' hyperthyroidism. An independent validation cohort of around 19 hyperthyroidism patients and approximately 16 patients who later progressed to ophthalmopathy tested prospective prediction of ophthalmopathy. The 100 discovery patients were randomly split 7:3 into training and test sets. Thyroid tissue and blood T-cell repertoires from more than five Graves' hyperthyroidism patients were also compared in the study. Once sampling was done, hyperthyroidism patients were given methimazole at a starting dose of 30 mg daily, whereas ophthalmopathy patients were given high-dose intravenous methylprednisolone. According to the paper, TCR Vbeta CDR3 sequencing was carried out on more than 120 peripheral blood samples, which came from under 50 ophthalmopathy, around 74 hyperthyroidism and about 17 progressor patients.

Amplification of TCR beta CDR3 regions was carried out from RNA transcripts. The TCR CDR3 was subjected to a first round of RT-PCR using the HTBI primer set and the Qiagen OneStep RT-PCR kit. Libraries were constructed in a second round of multiplex PCR, after which size selection and purification were carried out. Sequencing of the libraries was done on an Illumina HiSeq2000 using paired-end 100 bp reads. Per the authors' processing: SOAPnuke was used to process the raw data, throwing out any read that contained adapters or uncalled bases, had a mean Phred below 15, or lacked an exact constant-primer or identifier match. High-quality paired reads were merged using COPE v1.2.5, and each unique nucleotide sequence was defined as a clonotype. MiTCR v1.1 was used to align clonotypes to the IMGT TRBV, TRBD and TRBJ reference segments. Only V-J combinations with frequency above 0.0001, covering approximately 99% of repertoires, were analysed. The TCS score was defined as F50 (clonal expansion) divided by E x V (chaos), with BLOSUM62-based TCRdist calculated between CDR3 peptides within each V-J. Welch's t-statistics and random forest reduced fewer than 600 V-J features to under 15, which were used in a naive Bayes classifier (R e1071). TCRdb reprocessed the public reads (quality trimming at Q25 with fastp, clone calling with MiXCR) and kept in-frame beta chains. Each entry merges the rows of one CDR3 protein and shows their most common DNA and genes. The V and J calls shown here were made by TCRdb, not taken from the authors' results. This sample lists 500,000 to 750,000 distinct CDR3 sequences; 14% were detected once. The ten biggest clones cover about 6.6% of the sample.

What the work shows at the level of the full study, not this receptor alone: Most expanded thyroid clonotypes (frequency above 0.001) were also detected in blood, suggesting blood repertoires may reflect thyroid immune responses. Ophthalmopathy was separated from stable hyperthyroidism by a 13 V-J signature model, with approximately 90% sensitivity and approximately 81% specificity obtained in cross-validation and 80%/75% obtained in testing. No statistical method was used to fix the sample size in advance, and group allocation was not hidden from the investigators. In validation, the model predicted progression to ophthalmopathy a median of approximately 6.3 months before onset, with roughly 71% sensitivity and about 75% specificity.

In the ophthalmopathy patients, disease was moderately to severely active, with a Clinical Activity Score of 3 or more, a NOSPECS grade of 4 or more, and a duration of less than 3 months. Patients with uncontrolled infections, other autoimmune diseases, pregnancy or lactation were excluded. Diagnoses were established on the basis of clinical symptoms, serum thyroxine and TRAb, thyroid ultrasound, and orbital computed tomography. PBMCs were isolated from 10 ml of fresh peripheral blood by Ficoll-Paque density gradient centrifugation. Trizol reagent was used to extract total RNA, and RNA quality was then checked on an Agilent 2100 Bioanalyzer. Ten or more counts support this clonotype. The antigen it binds to is not known. No clone much larger than this one lies a single base away; base qualities are absent. Deletion took 2 bases off V and 5 bases off J, with a span of 12 bases between the germline ends. The CDR3 runs 13 amino acids, cysteine and phenylalanine included. The read is trimmed to its CDR3 DNA, 39 bases read in frame from base 1. CDR1 and CDR2 (GTSNPN, SVGIG) derive from the germline V gene (reference sequence).

The chain is encoded by TRBV30 joined to TRBJ2-5; the best D guess is TRBD2, with 6 bases matching. This TCR was recovered from a woman between 18 and 30 years old with Graves' ophthalmopathy. The sample consisted of blood. CDR3 sequence: CAWSSAGSETQYF. The nucleotides read TGTGCCTGGAGTTCGGCGGGATCTGAGACCCAGTACTTC. Where the CDR3 stops, the reference TRBV30 and TRBJ2-5 genes take over; the full variable domain is SQTIHQWPATLVQPVGSPLSLECTVEGTSNPNLYWYRQAAGRGLQLLFYSVGIGQISSEVPQNLSASRPQDRQFILSSKKLLLSDSGFYLCAWSSAGSETQYFGPGTRLLVL.